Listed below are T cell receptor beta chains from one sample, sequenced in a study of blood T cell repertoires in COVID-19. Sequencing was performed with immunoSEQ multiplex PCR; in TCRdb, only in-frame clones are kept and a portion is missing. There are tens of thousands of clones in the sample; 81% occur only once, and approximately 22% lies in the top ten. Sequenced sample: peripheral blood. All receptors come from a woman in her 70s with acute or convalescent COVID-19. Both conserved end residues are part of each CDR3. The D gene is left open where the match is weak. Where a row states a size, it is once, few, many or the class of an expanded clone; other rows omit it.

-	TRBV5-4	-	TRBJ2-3	CASSLARTETDTQYF	TGTGCCAGCAGCTTGGCTCGGACAGAGACAGATACGCAGTATTTT
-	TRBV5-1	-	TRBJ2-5	CASSFQARNQETQYF	TGCGCCAGCAGCTTCCAGGCGAGAAACCAAGAGACCCAGTACTTC
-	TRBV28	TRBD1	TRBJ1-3	CASSSLTGGNTIYF	TGTGCCAGCAGTTCTTTGACAGGGGGAAACACCATATATTTT
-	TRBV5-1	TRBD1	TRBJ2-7	CASSSPGTDPYEQYF	TGCGCCAGCAGCTCCCCAGGGACAGACCCCTACGAGCAGTACTTC
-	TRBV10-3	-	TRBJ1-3	CAISEAPQARVYF	TGTGCCATCAGTGAGGCTCCCCAAGCCCGCGTATATTTT
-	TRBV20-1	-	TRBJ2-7	CSASSQVSSYEQYF	TGCAGTGCTAGTTCACAGGTCAGCTCCTACGAGCAGTACTTC
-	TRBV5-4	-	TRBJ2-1	CASSLDGSSYNEQFF	TGTGCCAGCAGCTTGGACGGGAGCTCCTACAATGAGCAGTTCTTC
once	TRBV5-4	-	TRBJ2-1	CASSLASGADNEQFF	TGTGCCAGCAGCTTGGCATCAGGGGCCGACAATGAGCAGTTCTTC
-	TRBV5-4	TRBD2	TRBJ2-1	CASRSGGSYSYNEQFF	TGTGCCAGCAGGTCGGGAGGATCCTACTCCTACAATGAGCAGTTCTTC
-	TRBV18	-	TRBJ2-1	CASSPNWGDEQFF	TGTGCCAGCTCTCCGAACTGGGGCGATGAGCAGTTCTTC
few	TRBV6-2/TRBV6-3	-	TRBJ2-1	CASSYSWGSGFF	TGTGCCAGCAGTTACTCGTGGGGCAGTGGCTTCTTC